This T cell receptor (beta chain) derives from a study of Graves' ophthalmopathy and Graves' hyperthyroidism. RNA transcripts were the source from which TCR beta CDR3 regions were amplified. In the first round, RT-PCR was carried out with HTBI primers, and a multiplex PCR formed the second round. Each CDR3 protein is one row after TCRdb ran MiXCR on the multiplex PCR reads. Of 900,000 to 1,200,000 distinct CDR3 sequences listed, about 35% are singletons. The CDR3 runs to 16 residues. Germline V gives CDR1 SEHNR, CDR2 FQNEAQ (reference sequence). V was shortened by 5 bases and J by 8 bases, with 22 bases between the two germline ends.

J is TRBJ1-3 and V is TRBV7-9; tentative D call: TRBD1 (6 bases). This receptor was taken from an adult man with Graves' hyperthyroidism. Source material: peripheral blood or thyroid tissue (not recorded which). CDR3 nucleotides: TGTGCCAGCAGCGCCCTGACAGGCCTCTATGGCTACACCATATATTTT. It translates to CASSALTGLYGYTIYF.